This record covers a single TCR beta chain. The data were taken from a study of OX40 agonist ivuxolimab in advanced cancers. Turning to the study itself: The study gave patients intravenous ivuxolimab at 0.01 to 10 mg/kg every 2 weeks.

The CDR3 covers 16 residues. CDR1 is MDHEN, CDR2 SYDVKM, per germline. V was cut by 6 bases and J by 1 base, with 18 bases left in between. The table came from immunoSEQ multiplex PCR; TCRdb's copy has only in-frame clones and leaves some out. The sample carries some 80,000 clones, 85% to 95% recorded once. The TCR originated in an adult with an advanced solid tumor such as melanoma, head and neck, liver or kidney cancer. The chain employs TRBV28 and TRBJ1-1; the D is unclear. The material sequenced was CD4+ or CD8+ T cells sorted from blood, taken in a trial of the OX40 agonist ivuxolimab. The DNA of the CDR3 is TGTGCCAGCAGCTTTACCTCGGACGGAGAGAACACTGAAGCTTTCTTT. Protein: CASSFTSDGENTEAFF.